This TCR beta chain was sequenced in a study of cytomegalovirus exposure and HLA in healthy donors. The germline V gene has CDR1 MNHEY and CDR2 SMNVEV (reference sequence). The CDR3 totals 16 residues. The trim removed 5 bases at V and 3 bases at J, leaving 12 bases unmatched. Repertoires were generated with immunoSEQ multiplex PCR, while TCRdb's copy carries only in-frame clones and drops some. Of 100,000 to 150,000 clones in the sample, about 96% were seen once. The specimen sequenced was PBMCs. This rearrangement joins TRBV27 to TRBJ2-7, with 8 bases matching TRBD1. This TCR was recovered from a young man in good health and CMV-seronegative. The CDR3 region is CASSLYRLQGGYEQYF. The CDR3, as DNA: TGTGCCAGCAGTCTTTACCGACTACAGGGGGGCTACGAGCAGTACTTC.